This is a list of T cell receptor beta chains from one sample in a study of T cells in Graves' hyperthyroidism and ophthalmopathy. MiXCR was run by TCRdb on the multiplex PCR reads, yielding one entry per CDR3 protein. The sample records tens of thousands of distinct CDR3 sequences, roughly 45% being singletons. The specimen was blood. All receptors derive from a woman in her 30s with Graves' hyperthyroidism. CDR3s include the opening cysteine and the closing phenylalanine or tryptophan. A D gene is named only where the DNA matches it firmly. Not all rows give a size; the values are once, few, many and, for expanded clones, a class.

V	J	size	length	D	CDR3	DNA
TRBV10-1	TRBJ1-5	many	14	TRBD1	CASGEGQTNQPQHF	TGCGCCAGCGGTGAGGGACAGACGAATCAGCCCCAGCATTTT
TRBV7-2	TRBJ1-6	few	12	.	CASSWTDSPLHF	TGTGCCAGCAGCTGGACAGATTCACCCCTCCACTTT
TRBV2	TRBJ2-7	medium-sized	15	TRBD2	CASSAQPGGPYEQYF	TGTGCCAGCAGTGCCCAACCGGGGGGGCCCTACGAGCAGTACTTC
TRBV18	TRBJ1-5	few	15	TRBD1	CASSPNTGANQPQHF	TGTGCCAGCTCGCCCAACACAGGGGCCAATCAGCCCCAGCATTTT
TRBV24-1	TRBJ2-1	.	15	TRBD1	CATSDLGTGGDEQFF	TGTGCCACCAGTGATCTCGGGACAGGGGGGGATGAGCAGTTCTTC
TRBV3-1	TRBJ2-2	many	16	.	CASSQAIRAGTGELFF	TGTGCCAGCAGCCAAGCAATTAGGGCGGGGACCGGGGAGCTGTTTTTT
TRBV20-1	TRBJ2-5	.	15	TRBD2	CSARVLAGGAKTQYF	TGCAGTGCTAGAGTCCTAGCGGGAGGGGCCAAGACCCAGTACTTC
TRBV7-2	TRBJ1-1	medium-sized	14	.	CASSLVSNLAEAFF	TGTGCCAGCAGCTTAGTGAGTAATCTAGCGGAAGCTTTCTTT
TRBV28	TRBJ2-2	once	15	.	CASSAPGTNTGELFF	TGTGCCAGCAGCGCCCCAGGGACGAACACCGGGGAGCTGTTTTTT
TRBV6-5	TRBJ1-3	.	20	.	CASSLAGGGEQYFGPGTIYF	.
TRBV10-1	TRBJ2-1	medium-sized	17	TRBD1	CASSESPRQGSDNEQFF	TGCGCCAGCAGTGAGTCGCCCCGACAGGGAAGCGACAATGAGCAGTTCTTC
TRBV5-1	TRBJ2-2	.	15	.	CASSLPGVLDGERFF	TGCGCCAGCAGCTTGCCGGGGGTCTTGGACGGGGAGCGGTTTTTT
TRBV2	TRBJ1-2	.	16	.	CASVTDRPTSLSGYTF	TGTGCCAGCGTTACAGACAGACCAACTTCCCTTTCTGGCTACACCTTC
TRBV19	TRBJ1-2	.	15	.	CASSTPDEIEGGYTF	TGTGCCAGTAGTACCCCGGACGAGATTGAGGGCGGCTACACCTTC
TRBV5-1	TRBJ1-5	.	19	TRBD1	CASSSLSERGPGEGQPQHF	TGCGCCAGCAGCTCGCTATCGGAAAGGGGGCCCGGGGAGGGGCAGCCCCAGCATTTT
TRBV5-1	TRBJ2-7	many	14	TRBD1	CASSLQGAGYEQYF	TGCGCCAGCAGCTTACAGGGGGCGGGATACGAGCAGTACTTC
TRBV24-1	TRBJ2-1	.	16	TRBD2	CATSDPLGGPDNEQFF	TGTGCCACCAGTGATCCGCTGGGAGGGCCGGACAATGAGCAGTTCTTC
TRBV3-1	TRBJ1-2	many	15	TRBD1	CASSHWDRANYGYTF	TGTGCCAGCAGCCATTGGGACAGGGCGAACTATGGCTACACCTTC
TRBV24-1	TRBJ2-5	once	15	TRBD2	CATSDRGGAGETRYF	TGTGCCACCAGTGATCGGGGGGGTGCGGGAGAGACCCGGTACTTC
TRBV28	TRBJ1-1	.	13	.	CASSFRQNAEAFF	TGTGCCAGCAGTTTCCGACAGAACGCTGAAGCTTTCTTT
TRBV29-1	TRBJ1-1	medium-sized	11	.	CSSRYNTEAFF	TGCAGCTCCCGCTACAACACTGAAGCTTTCTTT
TRBV2	TRBJ2-3	.	12	.	CASIVSRDTQYF	TGTGCCAGCATTGTTAGTCGAGATACGCAGTATTTT
TRBV20-1	TRBJ2-2	many	15	.	CSARGSGLAFGELFF	TGCAGTGCTAGAGGGTCGGGTCTAGCGTTCGGGGAGCTGTTTTTT
TRBV5-6	TRBJ1-2	few	14	.	CASSLSAMSRGYTF	TGTGCCAGCAGCTTGTCTGCAATGAGTCGGGGCTACACCTTC
TRBV9	TRBJ1-5	once	13	.	CASSDGAEETQHF	TGTGCCAGCAGCGACGGAGCGGAAGAGACCCAGCATTTT
TRBV27	TRBJ2-1	many	14	TRBD1	CASSRGQGAGEQFF	TGTGCCAGCAGTCGTGGACAGGGGGCGGGTGAGCAGTTCTTC
TRBV28	TRBJ2-7	.	14	TRBD1	CASTRTGTFYEQYF	TGTGCCAGCACCAGGACAGGGACCTTCTACGAGCAGTACTTC